This TCR beta chain was identified during a study of blood T cell repertoires in COVID-19. The repertoire was sequenced with immunoSEQ multiplex PCR; TCRdb's copy has only in-frame clones and lacks some. The sample lists about 270,000 clones, around nine tenths seen once, with about 8.8% in the top ten. Germline assignment: CDR1 MNHEY and CDR2 SVGAGI. CDR3 length equals 15 residues. V was clipped by 7 bases and J by 3 bases, with 18 bases between them. This clone appeared a few times. The source of this sequence is a man aged 40-55 years with active or convalescent COVID-19. V gene TRBV6-5 combines with J gene TRBJ1-2; unclear D gene. The specimen was peripheral blood. The CDR3 nucleotides are TGTGCCAGCATCCCCCAATCCGTCGTAGACTATGGCTACACCTTC. Its translation: CASIPQSVVDYGYTF.